This T cell receptor beta chain derives from a study of blood T cell repertoires in COVID-19. Study context: The analysed material was cDNA or gDNA that came from T cells, B-cell-depleted T cells, or PBMCs.

The table came from immunoSEQ multiplex PCR; TCRdb's copy has only in-frame clones and leaves some out. The table includes around 130,000 clones, roughly 84% detected once. This TCR was recovered from a man in his sixties with acute or convalescent COVID-19. The sequencing sample was made of peripheral blood.

The CDR3 is CARLGSPAPGQGGSPLHF. DNA for the CDR3: TGTGCCAGGCTCGGGTCCCCCGCACCGGGACAGGGAGGGTCACCCCTCCACTTT. This chain connects TRBV27 to TRBJ1-6; 9 bases are shared with TRBD1. Trimming removed 9 bases from V and 10 bases from J; junction bases left unmatched: 22. Per the germline V gene, CDR1 is MNHEY and CDR2 is SMNVEV (reference sequence). The CDR3 is 18 residues long.